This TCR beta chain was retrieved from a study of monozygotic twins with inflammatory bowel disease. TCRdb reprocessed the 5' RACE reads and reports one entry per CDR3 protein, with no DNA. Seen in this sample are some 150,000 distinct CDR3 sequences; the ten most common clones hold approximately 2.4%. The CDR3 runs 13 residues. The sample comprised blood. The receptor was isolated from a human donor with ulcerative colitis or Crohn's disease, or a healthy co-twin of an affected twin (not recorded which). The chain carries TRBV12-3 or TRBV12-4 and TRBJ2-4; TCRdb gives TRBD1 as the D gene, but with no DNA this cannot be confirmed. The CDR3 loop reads CASSSRGKNIQYF.